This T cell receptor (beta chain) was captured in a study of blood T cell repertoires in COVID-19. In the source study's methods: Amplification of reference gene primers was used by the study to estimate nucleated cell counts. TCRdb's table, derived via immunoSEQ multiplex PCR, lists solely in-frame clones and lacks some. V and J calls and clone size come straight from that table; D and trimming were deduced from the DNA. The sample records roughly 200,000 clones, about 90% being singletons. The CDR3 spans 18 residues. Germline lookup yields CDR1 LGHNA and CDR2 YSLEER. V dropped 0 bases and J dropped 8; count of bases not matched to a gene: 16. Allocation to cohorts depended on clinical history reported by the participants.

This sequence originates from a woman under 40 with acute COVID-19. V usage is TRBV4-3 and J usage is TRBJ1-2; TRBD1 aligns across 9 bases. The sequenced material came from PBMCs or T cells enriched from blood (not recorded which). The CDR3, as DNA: TGCGCCAGCAGCCAAGATCGTGCACGGGACAGGGCAAGGGGAGGCTACACCTTC. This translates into CASSQDRARDRARGGYTF.